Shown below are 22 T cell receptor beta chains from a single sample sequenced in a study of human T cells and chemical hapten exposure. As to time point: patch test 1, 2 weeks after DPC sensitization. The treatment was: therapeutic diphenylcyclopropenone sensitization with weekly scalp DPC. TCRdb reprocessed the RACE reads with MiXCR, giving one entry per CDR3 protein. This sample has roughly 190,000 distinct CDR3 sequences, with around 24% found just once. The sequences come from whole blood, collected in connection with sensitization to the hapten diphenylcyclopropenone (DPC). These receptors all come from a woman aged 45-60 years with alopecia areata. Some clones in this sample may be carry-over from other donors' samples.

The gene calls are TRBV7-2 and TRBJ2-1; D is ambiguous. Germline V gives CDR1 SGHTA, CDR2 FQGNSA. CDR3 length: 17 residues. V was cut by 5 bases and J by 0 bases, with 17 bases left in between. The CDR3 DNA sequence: TGTGCCAGCAGCCCCGAAAGGTCTAGGAGCTCCTACAATGAGCAGTTCTTC. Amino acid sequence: CASSPERSRSSYNEQFF.

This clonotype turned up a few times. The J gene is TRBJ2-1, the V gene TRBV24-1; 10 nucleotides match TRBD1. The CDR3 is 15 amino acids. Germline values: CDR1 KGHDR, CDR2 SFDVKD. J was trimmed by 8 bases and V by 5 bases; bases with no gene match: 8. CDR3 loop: CATSGRGTGVDEQFF. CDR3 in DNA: TGTGCCACCAGTGGCCGAGGGACAGGGGTCGATGAGCAGTTCTTC.

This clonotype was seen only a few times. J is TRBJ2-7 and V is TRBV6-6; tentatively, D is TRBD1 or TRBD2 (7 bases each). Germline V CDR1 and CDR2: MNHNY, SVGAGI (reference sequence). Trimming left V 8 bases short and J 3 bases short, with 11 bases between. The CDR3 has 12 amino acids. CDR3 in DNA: TGTGCCAGCGACAGGGAGGGCTACGAGCAGTACTTC. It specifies CASDREGYEQYF.

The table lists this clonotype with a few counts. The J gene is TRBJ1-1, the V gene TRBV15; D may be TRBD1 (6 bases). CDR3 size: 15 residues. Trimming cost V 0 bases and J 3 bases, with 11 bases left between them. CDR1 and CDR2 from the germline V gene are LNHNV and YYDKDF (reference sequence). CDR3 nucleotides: TGTGCCACCAGCAGAGATCGTCCAGGGGACACTGAAGCTTTCTTT. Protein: CATSRDRPGDTEAFF.

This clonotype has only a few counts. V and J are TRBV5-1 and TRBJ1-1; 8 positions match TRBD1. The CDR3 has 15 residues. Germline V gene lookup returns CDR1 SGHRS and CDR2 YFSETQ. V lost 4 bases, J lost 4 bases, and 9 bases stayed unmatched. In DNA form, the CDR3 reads TGCGCCAGCAGCCAGAATGGACAGGGAAGCACTGAAGCTTTCTTT. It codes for CASSQNGQGSTEAFF.

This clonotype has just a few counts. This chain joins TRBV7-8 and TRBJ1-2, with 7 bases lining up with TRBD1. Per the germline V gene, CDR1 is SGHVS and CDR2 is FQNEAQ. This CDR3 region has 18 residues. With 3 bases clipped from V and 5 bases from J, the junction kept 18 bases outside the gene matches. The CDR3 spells CASSLYGRGRRIPYGYTF. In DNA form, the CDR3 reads TGTGCCAGCAGCTTGTATGGGAGGGGGCGCCGAATCCCTTATGGCTACACCTTC.

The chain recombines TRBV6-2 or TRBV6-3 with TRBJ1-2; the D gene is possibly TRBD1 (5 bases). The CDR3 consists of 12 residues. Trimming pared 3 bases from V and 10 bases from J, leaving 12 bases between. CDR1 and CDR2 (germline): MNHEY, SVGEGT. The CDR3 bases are TGTGCCAGCAGTTATGACAGTTATTTCTACACCTTC. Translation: CASSYDSYFYTF.

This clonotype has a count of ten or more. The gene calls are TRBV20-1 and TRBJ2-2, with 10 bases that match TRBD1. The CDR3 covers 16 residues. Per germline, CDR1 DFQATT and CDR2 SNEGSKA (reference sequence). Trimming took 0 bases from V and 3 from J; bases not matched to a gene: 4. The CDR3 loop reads CSARDVGQGDTGELFF. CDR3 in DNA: TGCAGTGCTAGAGATGTTGGACAGGGGGACACCGGGGAGCTGTTTTTT.

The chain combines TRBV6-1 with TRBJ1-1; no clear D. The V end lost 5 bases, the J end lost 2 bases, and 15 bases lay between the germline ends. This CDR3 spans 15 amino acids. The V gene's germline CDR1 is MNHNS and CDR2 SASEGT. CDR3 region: CASSTQALLNTEAFF. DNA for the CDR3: TGTGCCAGCAGTACCCAGGCTCTTCTTAACACTGAAGCTTTCTTT.

The CDR3 reads CASSFRQGADEQFF. CDR3 nucleotide sequence: TGTGCCAGCAGCTTCCGGCAGGGGGCTGATGAGCAGTTCTTC. This chain joins TRBV7-2 and TRBJ2-1; 8 bases match TRBD1. Germline V gives CDR1 SGHTA, CDR2 FQGNSA. The CDR3 consists of 14 residues. Trimming at V came to 3 bases and at J to 8 bases, leaving 6 bases not matched to a gene.

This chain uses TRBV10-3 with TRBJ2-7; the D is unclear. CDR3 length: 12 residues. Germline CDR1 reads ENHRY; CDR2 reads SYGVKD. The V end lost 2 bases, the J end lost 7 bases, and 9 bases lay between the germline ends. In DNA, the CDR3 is TGTGCCATCAGTGAGAGTAGGGCAGAGCAGTACTTC. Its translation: CAISESRAEQYF.

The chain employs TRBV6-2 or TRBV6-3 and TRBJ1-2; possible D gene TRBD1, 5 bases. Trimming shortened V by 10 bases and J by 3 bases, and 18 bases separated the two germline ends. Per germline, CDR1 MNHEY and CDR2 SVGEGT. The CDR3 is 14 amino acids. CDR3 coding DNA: TGTGCCACCACACTTCCAGCCAGGGACTATGGCTACACCTTC. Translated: CATTLPARDYGYTF.

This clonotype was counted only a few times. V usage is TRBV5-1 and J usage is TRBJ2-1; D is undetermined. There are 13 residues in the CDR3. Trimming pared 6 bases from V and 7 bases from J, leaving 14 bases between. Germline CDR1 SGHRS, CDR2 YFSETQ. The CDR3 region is CASNLDSLNEQFF. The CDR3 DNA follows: TGCGCCAGCAACTTAGATTCGTTGAATGAGCAGTTCTTC.

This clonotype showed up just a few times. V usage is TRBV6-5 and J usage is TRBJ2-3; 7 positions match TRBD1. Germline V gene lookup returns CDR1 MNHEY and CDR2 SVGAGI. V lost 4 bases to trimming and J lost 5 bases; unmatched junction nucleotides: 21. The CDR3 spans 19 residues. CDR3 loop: CASSSSDRDNFGQRDTQYF. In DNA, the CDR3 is TGTGCCAGCAGTTCCTCCGACAGGGACAATTTCGGGCAGAGAGATACGCAGTATTTT.

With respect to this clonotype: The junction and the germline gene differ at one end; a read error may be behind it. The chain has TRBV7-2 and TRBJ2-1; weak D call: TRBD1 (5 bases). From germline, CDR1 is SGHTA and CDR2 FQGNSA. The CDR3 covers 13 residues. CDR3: CASRLGVGNEQFF. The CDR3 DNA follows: TGTGCCAGCAGATTAGGGGTGGGCAATGAGCAGTTCTTC.

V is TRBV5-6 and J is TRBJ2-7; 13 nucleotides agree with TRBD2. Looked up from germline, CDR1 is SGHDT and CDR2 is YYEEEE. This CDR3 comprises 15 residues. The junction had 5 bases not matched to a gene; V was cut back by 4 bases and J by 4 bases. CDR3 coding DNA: TGTGCCAGCAGCCCAGGGACTAGCGGGATATACGAGCAGTACTTC. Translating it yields CASSPGTSGIYEQYF. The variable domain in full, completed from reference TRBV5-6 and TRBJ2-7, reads DAGVTQSPTHLIKTRGQQVTLRCSPKSGHDTVSWYQQALGQGPQFIFQYYEEEERQRGNFPDRFSGHQFPNYSSELNVNALLLGDSALYLCASSPGTSGIYEQYFGPGTRLTVT.

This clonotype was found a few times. The CDR3 here is CASTLRGAGANVLTF. The DNA of the CDR3 is TGTGCCAGCACCCTACGGGGGGCTGGGGCCAACGTCCTGACTTTC. The chain uses TRBV3-2 and TRBJ2-6; TRBD1 is the table's D call and was not checked against the DNA. TRBV3-2 is a pseudogene locus. The CDR3 sequence is 15 residues long.

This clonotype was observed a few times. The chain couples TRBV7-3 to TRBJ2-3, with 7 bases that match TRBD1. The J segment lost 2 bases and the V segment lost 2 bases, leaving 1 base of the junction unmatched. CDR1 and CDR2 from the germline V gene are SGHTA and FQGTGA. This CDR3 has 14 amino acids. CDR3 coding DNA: TGTGCCAGCAGCTTAGGGACAGCCACAGATACGCAGTATTTT. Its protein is CASSLGTATDTQYF.

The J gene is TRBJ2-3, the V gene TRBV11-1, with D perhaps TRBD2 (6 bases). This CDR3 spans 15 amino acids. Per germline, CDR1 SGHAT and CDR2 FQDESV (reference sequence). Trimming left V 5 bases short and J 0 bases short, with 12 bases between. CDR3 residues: CASSKHLASTDTQYF. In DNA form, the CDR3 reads TGTGCCAGCAGCAAACACCTAGCGAGCACAGATACGCAGTATTTT.

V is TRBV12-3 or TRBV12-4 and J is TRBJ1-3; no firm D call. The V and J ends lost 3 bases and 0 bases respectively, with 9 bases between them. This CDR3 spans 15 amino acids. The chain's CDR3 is CASSFSASSGNTIYF. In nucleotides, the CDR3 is TGTGCCAGCAGTTTTTCGGCGAGCTCTGGAAACACCATATATTTT.

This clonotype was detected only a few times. The CDR3 sequence is CASSLGQGTKAFF. The CDR3 DNA follows: TGTGCCAGCAGTTTAGGACAGGGAACGAAAGCTTTCTTT. The rearrangement uses TRBV12-3 or TRBV12-4 and TRBJ1-1; 7 bases are shared with TRBD1. J was trimmed by 9 bases and V by 1 base; bases with no gene match: 5. The CDR3 covers 13 residues.

The CDR3 DNA reads TGTGCCAGCAGCCAACTTCTAGTGTGGGAGACCCAGTACTTC. Protein sequence: CASSQLLVWETQYF. The rearrangement uses TRBV12-3 or TRBV12-4 and TRBJ2-5; D unclear. The CDR3 spans 14 residues. V was shortened by 6 bases and J by 5 bases, with 16 bases between the two germline ends.